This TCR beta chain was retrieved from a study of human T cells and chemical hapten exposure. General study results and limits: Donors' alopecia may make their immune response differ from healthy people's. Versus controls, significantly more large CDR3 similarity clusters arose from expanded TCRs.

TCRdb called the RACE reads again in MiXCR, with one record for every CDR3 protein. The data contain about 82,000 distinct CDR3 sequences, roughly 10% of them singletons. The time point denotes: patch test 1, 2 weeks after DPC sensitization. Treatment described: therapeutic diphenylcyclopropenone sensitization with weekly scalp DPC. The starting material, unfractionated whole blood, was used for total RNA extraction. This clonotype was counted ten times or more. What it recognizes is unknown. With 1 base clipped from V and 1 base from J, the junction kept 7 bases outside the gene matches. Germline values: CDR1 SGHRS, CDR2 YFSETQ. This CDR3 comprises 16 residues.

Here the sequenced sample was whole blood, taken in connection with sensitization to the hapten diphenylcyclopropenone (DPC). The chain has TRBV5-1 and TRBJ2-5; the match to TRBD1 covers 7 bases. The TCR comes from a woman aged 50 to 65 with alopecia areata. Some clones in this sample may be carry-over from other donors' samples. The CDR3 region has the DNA TGCGCCAGCAGCTTGTTCTCTAACAGGGGCCAAGAGACCCAGTACTTC. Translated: CASSLFSNRGQETQYF.